One and the same sample provided the 4 T cell receptor beta chains below, sequenced in a study of OX40 agonist ivuxolimab in advanced cancers. TCRdb's table, derived via immunoSEQ multiplex PCR, lists solely in-frame clones and lacks some. Of fewer than 65,000 clones listed, roughly 86% are singletons. The sample consisted of CD4+ or CD8+ T cells sorted from blood, taken in a trial of the OX40 agonist ivuxolimab. These TCRs come from an adult with an advanced solid tumor such as melanoma, head and neck, liver or kidney cancer.

This CDR3 is CASSFGTVNTEAFF. The DNA of the CDR3 is TGTGCCAGCAGCTTCGGGACGGTGAACACTGAAGCTTTCTTT. The chain combines TRBV7-2 with TRBJ1-1; the D gene is possibly TRBD1 (5 bases). The CDR3 loop spans 14 amino acids. V was trimmed by 3 bases and J by 0 bases, leaving 8 bases between them. CDR1 SGHTA and CDR2 FQGNSA come from the germline V gene.

The rearrangement links TRBV28 to TRBJ1-2; tentatively, D is TRBD1 (5 bases). CDR3 size: 12 residues. The V and J ends lost 5 bases and 8 bases respectively, with 12 bases between them. Germline V CDR1 and CDR2: MDHEN, SYDVKM. The CDR3 nucleotides read TGTGCCAGCAGTCCAGGGTGCCGGGGCTACACCTTC. Translating it yields CASSPGCRGYTF.

The V and J genes are TRBV19 and TRBJ1-1; D possibly corresponds to TRBD1 (6 bases). The CDR3 runs 16 residues. V was trimmed by 4 bases and J by 7 bases, leaving 22 bases between them. Germline CDR1 reads LNHDA; CDR2 reads SQIVND (reference sequence). This chain's CDR3 is CASSRGGLQGGGEAFF. The CDR3 coding sequence is TGTGCCAGTAGTAGGGGGGGTTTACAGGGAGGAGGTGAAGCTTTCTTT.

This chain links TRBV7-3 with TRBJ2-3; D uncertain. The germline gives CDR1 SGHTA, CDR2 FQGTGA. V dropped 5 bases and J dropped 1 base, with 7 bases sitting between them. This CDR3 is built from 13 residues. CDR3 region: CASSPSGTDTQYF. The CDR3 nucleotides read TGTGCCAGCAGCCCTTCCGGCACAGATACGCAGTATTTT.